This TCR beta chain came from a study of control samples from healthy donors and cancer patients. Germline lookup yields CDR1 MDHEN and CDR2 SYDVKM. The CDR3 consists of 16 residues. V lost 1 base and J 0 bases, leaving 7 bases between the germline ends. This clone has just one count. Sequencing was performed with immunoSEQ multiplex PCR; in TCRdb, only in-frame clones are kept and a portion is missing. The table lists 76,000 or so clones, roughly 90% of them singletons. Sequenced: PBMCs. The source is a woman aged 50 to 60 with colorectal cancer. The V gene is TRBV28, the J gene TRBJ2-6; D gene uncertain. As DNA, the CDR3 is TGTGCCAGCAGTTTATTCCCGGCCTCTGGGGCCAACGTCCTGACTTTC. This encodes CASSLFPASGANVLTF. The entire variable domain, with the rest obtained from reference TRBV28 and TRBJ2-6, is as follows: DVKVTQSSRYLVKRTGEKVFLECVQDMDHENMFWYRQDPGLGLRLIYFSYDVKMKEKGDIPEGYSVSREKKERFSLILESASTNQTSMYLCASSLFPASGANVLTFGAGSRLTVL.